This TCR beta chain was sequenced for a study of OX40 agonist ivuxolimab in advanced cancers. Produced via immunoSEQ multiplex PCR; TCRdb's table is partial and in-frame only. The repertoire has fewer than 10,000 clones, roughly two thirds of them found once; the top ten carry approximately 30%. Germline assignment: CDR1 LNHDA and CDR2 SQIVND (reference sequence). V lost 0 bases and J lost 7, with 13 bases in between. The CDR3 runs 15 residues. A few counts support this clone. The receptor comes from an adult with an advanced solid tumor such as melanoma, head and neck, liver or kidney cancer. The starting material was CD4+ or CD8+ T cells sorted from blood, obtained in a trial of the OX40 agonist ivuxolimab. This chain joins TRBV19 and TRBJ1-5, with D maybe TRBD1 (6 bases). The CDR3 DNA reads TGTGCCAGTAGTATAGATATGGGGGCGAGACAGCCCCAGCATTTT. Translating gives CASSIDMGARQPQHF.